These T cell receptor beta chains were read from a single sample in a study of T cell clonotyping in hematopoietic cell transplantation. Using immunoSEQ multiplex PCR, the repertoire was profiled, and TCRdb retains in-frame clones only, with some absent. This sample has over 15,000 clones; roughly 88% occur once, and the top ten carry over 3.5%. The sample consisted of peripheral blood mononuclear cells. The receptors originated from a middle-aged woman in good health. Some clones in this sample may be carry-over from other donors' samples. The CDR3 runs from the conserved cysteine through the conserved F or W. D genes are given only for firm matches. For some rows the clone size is stated as once, few or many, or as a class when expanded; others skip it.

TRBJ1-1	-	TRBV6-5	-	TGTGCCAGCAGTTACTCGCTGACAGACCTAAGGGAAGCTTTCTTT	CASSYSLTDLREAFF
TRBJ2-5	once	TRBV19	-	TGTGCCAGTAGTATTCGAGGGGGGGAGACCCAGTACTTC	CASSIRGGETQYF
TRBJ2-7	-	TRBV6-6	-	TGTGCCAGCAGAACAGGGAGCTACGAGCAGTACTTC	CASRTGSYEQYF
TRBJ2-7	few	TRBV28	TRBD1	TGTGCCTCAGGACAGGGTCCCTACGAGCAGTACTTC	CASGQGPYEQYF
TRBJ2-7	-	TRBV5-1	TRBD1	TGCGCCAGCAGCCCCGTAGTATCTGGGACAGGGAACTACGAGCAGTACTTC	CASSPVVSGTGNYEQYF
TRBJ2-6	-	TRBV25-1	-	TGTGCCAGCAGTGGGGTTTTGGGACTGGCTGGGGCCAACGTCCTGACTTTC	CASSGVLGLAGANVLTF
TRBJ2-3	-	TRBV23-1	TRBD2	TGCGCCAGCAGTAGACTAGCGTGTACAGATACGCAGTATTTT	CASSRLACTDTQYF
TRBJ2-6	once	TRBV27	-	TGTGCCAGCAGTCCCACAGTCGCTGCGGGGGCCAACGTCCTGACTTTC	CASSPTVAAGANVLTF
TRBJ2-3	-	TRBV2	TRBD2	TGTGCCAGCCGCAAGTTAGGGCTAGCGGGAGTTACAGATACGCAGTATTTT	CASRKLGLAGVTDTQYF
TRBJ1-1	-	TRBV6-1	-	TGTGCCAGCAGTGAATTGGGCAGCGGGAGGGGCACTGAAGCTTTCTTT	CASSELGSGRGTEAFF
TRBJ1-1	few	TRBV19	TRBD1	TGTGCCAGTAGGCTGGGACAGGGGACGCCTGAAGCTTTCTTT	CASRLGQGTPEAFF
TRBJ1-1	-	TRBV7-9	-	TGTGCCAGCAGGCCAGACGTGAACACTGAAGCTTTCTTT	CASRPDVNTEAFF
TRBJ1-6	-	TRBV30	-	TGTGCCGTATGGAAAACACTTAATTCACCCCTCCACTTT	CAVWKTLNSPLHF
TRBJ1-2	-	TRBV29-1	-	TGCAGCGCCGCCGGCTACACCTTC	CSAAGYTF
TRBJ2-7	-	TRBV7-2	-	TGTGCCAGCAGCTTAGGAATGAGCTACGAGCAGTACTTC	CASSLGMSYEQYF
TRBJ1-2	-	TRBV10-3	-	TGTGCCATCAGTGAGTCGGGGGGGGCTAACTATGGCTACACCTTC	CAISESGGANYGYTF
TRBJ2-7	few	TRBV15	TRBD1	TGTGCCACCAGCAGGGGACAGGGGGCTCGCGAGCAGTACTTC	CATSRGQGAREQYF
TRBJ2-1	-	TRBV6-1	TRBD2	TGTGCCAGCAGTCCTCGGACTAGCGGTTTGAATGAGCAGTTCTTC	CASSPRTSGLNEQFF
TRBJ1-4	-	TRBV7-9	-	TGTGCCAGCAGCACGGACATTTTTGAAAAACTGTTTTTT	CASSTDIFEKLFF
TRBJ1-2	-	TRBV5-8	-	TGTGCCAGCAGCCCCCGACCGGAATATGGCTACACCTTC	CASSPRPEYGYTF
TRBJ2-5	-	TRBV2	TRBD1	TGTGCCAGCAGCATACGACAGGGAACACAAGAGACCCAGTACTTC	CASSIRQGTQETQYF
TRBJ1-5	-	TRBV7-9	-	TGTGCCAGCAGCTTATCGGGGAACAATCAGCCCCAGCATTTT	CASSLSGNNQPQHF
TRBJ1-5	-	TRBV7-9	TRBD1	TGTGCCAGCAGCTTGGGGACAGGGGATCAGCCCCAGCATTTT	CASSLGTGDQPQHF
TRBJ1-4	-	TRBV28	-	TGTGCCAGCAGTACCAATCCGGGGAATAATGAAAAACTGTTTTTT	CASSTNPGNNEKLFF
TRBJ2-1	-	TRBV6-4	TRBD2	TGTGCCACCCGTCCCTTTAGCGGGAGCGAGCAGTTCTTC	CATRPFSGSEQFF
TRBJ2-7	few	TRBV5-4	TRBD1	TGTGCCAGCAGCTCAAGGGGACAGGGGAGAGCTTGGCCCTACGAGCAGTACTTC	CASSSRGQGRAWPYEQYF
TRBJ1-3	-	TRBV15	TRBD1	TGTGCCACCAGCAGGGACAGGGGGTTCTCTGGAAACACCATATATTTT	CATSRDRGFSGNTIYF
TRBJ2-3	-	TRBV7-9	-	TGTGCCAGCAGCAAGGACGGTCCAGATACGCAGTATTTT	CASSKDGPDTQYF
TRBJ2-2	-	TRBV7-2	TRBD1	TGTGCCAGCAGCCTCCGACAGGGCAGGGCCGGGGAGCTGTTTTTT	CASSLRQGRAGELFF
TRBJ1-2	-	TRBV7-9	TRBD1	TGTGCCAGCAGCCGAACCGGGACAGCCTACACCTTC	CASSRTGTAYTF
TRBJ1-5	-	TRBV28	-	TGTGCCAGCAGCTCAGACAACTTCAATCAGCCCCAGCATTTT	CASSSDNFNQPQHF
TRBJ1-5	-	TRBV9	-	TGTGCCAGCAGCGTAGCCGGGGGGCCAAGCAATCAGCCCCAGCATTTT	CASSVAGGPSNQPQHF
TRBJ2-3	-	TRBV7-9	TRBD2	TGTGCCAGCAGCCGACTAGCGGGGGATCAGTATTTT	CASSRLAGDQYF
TRBJ2-1	once	TRBV2	TRBD2	TGTGCCAGCAGCCGCAGCGGGGGGGTACGGGAGCAGTTCTTC	CASSRSGGVREQFF
TRBJ2-2	-	TRBV7-3	-	TGTGCCAGCGGCCGCGGGGGCCTGAACACCGGGGAGCTGTTTTTT	CASGRGGLNTGELFF
TRBJ2-7	-	TRBV7-9	TRBD1	TGTGCCAGCAGCTTGGATACAGGGGCTCTGCTCTACGAGCAGTACTTC	CASSLDTGALLYEQYF
TRBJ2-5	-	TRBV7-2	-	TGTGCCAGCAGCTTTTTTGCCGAGACCCAGTACTTC	CASSFFAETQYF
TRBJ1-1	-	TRBV6-5	-	TGTGCCAGCAGGGGCCAGGCTAGGGACACTGAAGCTTTCTTT	CASRGQARDTEAFF
TRBJ1-5	-	TRBV30	-	TGTGCCTGGAGTAACGGGCTGGATCAGCCCCAGCATTTT	CAWSNGLDQPQHF
TRBJ2-3	-	TRBV6-1	-	TGTGCCAGCAGTTATGGTTTCACAGATACGCAGTATTTT	CASSYGFTDTQYF
TRBJ1-2	-	TRBV30	TRBD1	TGTGCCTGGAGTACTGACAGGGAAAGGTTTGGTTTGTTGGATGGCTACACCTTC	CAWSTDRERFGLLDGYTF
TRBJ2-2	-	TRBV13	-	TGTGCCAGCAGCTTTAGCGGTTTCACCGGGGAGCTGTTTTTT	CASSFSGFTGELFF
TRBJ2-1	-	TRBV10-3	-	TGTGCCATCAGTGAGAACGGGTTGGATGAGCAGTTCTTC	CAISENGLDEQFF
TRBJ2-3	-	TRBV20-1	-	TGCAGTGCACTTAGGGGAGATACGCAGTATTTT	CSALRGDTQYF
TRBJ1-4	-	TRBV11-2	-	TGTGCCAGCAGCTTAGGTCAGGTTAATGAAAAACTGTTTTTT	CASSLGQVNEKLFF
TRBJ1-1	-	TRBV11-3	TRBD1	TGTGCCAGCAGCTTAGCGCGGGACAGGGAAGCTTTCTTT	CASSLARDREAFF
TRBJ1-6	-	TRBV5-6	-	TGTGCCAGCAGCTTGGACGGAGGTTGGACACCCCTCCACTTT	CASSLDGGWTPLHF
TRBJ2-3	-	TRBV30	-	TGTGCCTGGAGTGTTCAAGGTGGTACAGATACGCAGTATTTT	CAWSVQGGTDTQYF
TRBJ2-7	-	TRBV5-1	TRBD2	TGCGCCAGCAGCAAACTAGCGGGAGAATCTCATGAGCAGTACTTC	CASSKLAGESHEQYF
TRBJ2-3	-	TRBV29-1	-	TGCAGCGCGAGACAGGCGAATCCCACAGATACGCAGTATTTT	CSARQANPTDTQYF
TRBJ2-3	-	TRBV19	-	TGTGCCAGTAGTATATGGGTCGCAGATACGCAGTATTTT	CASSIWVADTQYF
TRBJ2-3	-	TRBV5-1	TRBD2	TGCGCCAGCAGCGTTAGCGGGGCTAGCACAGATACGCAGTATTTT	CASSVSGASTDTQYF
TRBJ2-5	-	TRBV7-2	-	TGTGCCAGCAGCTACGGCCACCAAGAGACCCAGTACTTC	CASSYGHQETQYF
TRBJ1-1	-	TRBV10-3	-	TGTGCCATCAGGGGTATGAACACTGAAGCTTTCTTT	CAIRGMNTEAFF